One and the same sample provided the 10 T cell receptor beta chains below, sequenced in a study of long-term antiretroviral therapy in people with HIV. Survey-level immunoSEQ v3.0 assays were run. The data were produced by immunoSEQ multiplex PCR, yet TCRdb's version contains in-frame clones alone and is incomplete. The sample has around 20,000 clones; around 87% are singletons. This material consisted of unsorted PBMCs, taken around 2.7 years after starting antiretroviral therapy. These TCRs come from a woman aged 45-59 years with HIV.

This chain joins TRBV5-1 and TRBJ1-4; D gene uncertain. Germline V gene sequence: CDR1 SGHRS, CDR2 YFSETQ. The length of the CDR3 is 15 residues. Trimming took 0 bases from V and 3 from J, leaving 9 bases between them. The CDR3 reads CASSLEVGANEKLFF. The CDR3 bases are TGCGCCAGCAGCTTGGAGGTGGGAGCTAATGAAAAACTGTTTTTT.

The chain employs TRBV25-1 and TRBJ2-7, with D perhaps TRBD2 (5 bases). Germline V CDR1 and CDR2: MGHDK, SYGVNS. V lost 1 base, J lost 7 bases, and 17 bases lay in between. The CDR3 loop spans 15 amino acids. As DNA, the CDR3 is TGTGCCAGCAGTGAATCGGTAGCGCGTCTCGGAGAGCAGTACTTC. This translates into CASSESVARLGEQYF.

The rearrangement uses TRBV27 and TRBJ2-2; 10 bases are shared with TRBD2. Germline V gene sequence: CDR1 MNHEY, CDR2 SMNVEV (reference sequence). V dropped 6 bases and J dropped 7; count of bases not matched to a gene: 5. This CDR3 contains 14 residues. CDR3 residues: CASRSSGRDGELFF. In DNA form, the CDR3 reads TGTGCCAGCAGGTCTAGCGGGAGAGACGGGGAGCTGTTTTTT.

The chain joins TRBV4-1 to TRBJ2-7; no firm D call. Germline values: CDR1 MGHRA, CDR2 YSYEKL. The V end lost 0 bases, the J end lost 3 bases, and 9 bases lay between the germline ends. The CDR3 loop spans 14 amino acids. CDR3: CASSQDAWVYEQYF. The CDR3 nucleotides read TGCGCCAGCAGCCAAGATGCTTGGGTCTACGAGCAGTACTTC.

This chain connects TRBV2 to TRBJ2-5; a weak D match, TRBD2 (6 bases). Trimming removed 7 bases at V and 1 base at J, with 10 bases between. The CDR3 extends over 13 amino acids. CDR1 is SNHLY, CDR2 FYNNEI, per germline. This CDR3 is CASTPGVQETQYF. CDR3 in DNA: TGTGCCAGCACCCCGGGGGTCCAAGAGACCCAGTACTTC.

The V gene is TRBV11-2, the J gene TRBJ2-1; D unresolved. CDR3 length equals 13 residues. Trimming removed 0 bases at V and 7 bases at J, with 7 bases between. Per germline, CDR1 SGHAT and CDR2 FQNNGV. CDR3 in amino acids: CASSLDLGNEQFF. For the CDR3, the DNA is TGTGCCAGCAGCTTAGATCTGGGAAATGAGCAGTTCTTC.

The chain couples TRBV29-1 to TRBJ1-1, with TRBD1 matching 8 bases. CDR1 is SQVTM and CDR2 is ANQGSEA in the germline V gene. J gave up 0 bases and V 7 bases, and 1 base lay outside the gene matches. This CDR3 has 12 residues. The CDR3 loop is CSGTGLNTEAFF. The CDR3 region has the DNA TGCAGCGGGACAGGGTTGAACACTGAAGCTTTCTTT.

CDR3 coding DNA: TGTGCCAGTACCCTGTCATTGAACACTGAAGCTTTCTTT. Its protein product is CASTLSLNTEAFF. This chain links TRBV19 with TRBJ1-1; D remains unclear. The CDR3 loop spans 13 amino acids. CDR1 LNHDA and CDR2 SQIVND come from the germline V gene (reference sequence). The germline V and J ends were trimmed by 7 bases and 0 bases, with 9 bases remaining between them.

This clone was picked up a small number of times. DNA for the CDR3: TGTGCCAGCAGTGGATACAGCTACGAGCAGTACTTC. Amino acids: CASSGYSYEQYF. This chain connects TRBV27 to TRBJ2-7, with D unresolved. The ends were cut back, 5 bases at V and 3 bases at J, with 8 bases in the middle. The germline gives CDR1 MNHEY, CDR2 SMNVEV (reference sequence). The CDR3 covers 12 residues.

The chain has TRBV6-6 and TRBJ2-5; D unclear. With 2 bases removed from V and 5 bases from J, the gap between germline ends came to 12 bases. This CDR3 comprises 14 residues. Germline-derived CDR1 and CDR2 are MNHNY and SVGAGI (reference sequence). As DNA, the CDR3 is TGTGCCAGCAGTTACGCGACGGGTCAGGAGACCCAGTACTTC. It codes for CASSYATGQETQYF.